This record looks at one T cell receptor (beta chain) sequence and its context. V shed 0 bases and J shed 5 bases, with 10 bases lying between them. CDR3 length: 15 residues. Germline values: CDR1 LGHNA, CDR2 YNFKEQ. The data were taken from a study of control samples from healthy donors and cancer patients. Repertoires were generated with immunoSEQ multiplex PCR, while TCRdb's copy carries only in-frame clones and drops some. This sample has 120,000 or so clones, with approximately 92% found just once. The TCR sequence derives from an elderly man with head and neck cancer. Specimen: PBMCs. The chain recombines TRBV4-2 with TRBJ1-4; D is uncertain. CDR3: CASSQEGVANEKLFF. The CDR3 nucleotides read TGTGCCAGCAGCCAAGAAGGCGTGGCGAATGAAAAACTGTTTTTT.